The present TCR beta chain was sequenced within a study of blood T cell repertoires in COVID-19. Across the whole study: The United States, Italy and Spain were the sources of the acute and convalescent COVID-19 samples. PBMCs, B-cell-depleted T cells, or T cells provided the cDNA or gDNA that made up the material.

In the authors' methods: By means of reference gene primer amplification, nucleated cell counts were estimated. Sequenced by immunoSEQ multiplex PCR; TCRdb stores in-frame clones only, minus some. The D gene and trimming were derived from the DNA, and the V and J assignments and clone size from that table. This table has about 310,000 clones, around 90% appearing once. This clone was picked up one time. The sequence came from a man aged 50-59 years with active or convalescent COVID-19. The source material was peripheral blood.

CDR3 sequence: CASSQVSGRAGYTF. CDR3 DNA sequence: TGTGCCAGCAGCCAAGTGAGCGGGAGGGCTGGCTACACCTTC. V usage is TRBV4-2 and J usage is TRBJ1-2; D is uncertain. CDR3 length: 14 residues. Trimming removed 1 base at V and 7 bases at J, with 13 bases between. Looked up from germline, CDR1 is LGHNA and CDR2 is YNFKEQ.